The 4 T cell receptor beta chains in this list originate from one sample, sequenced in a study of T cell repertoires in cytomegalovirus infection. A single record per CDR3 protein comes from TCRdb applying MiXCR to the reads. This table has over 150,000 distinct CDR3 sequences, about 15% appearing once. Sequenced material: PBMCs. These receptors were obtained from a human donor in good health (CMV status not recorded). Some clones in this sample may be carry-over from other donors' samples.

This clonotype turned up a few times. The CDR3 spells CATELGTSGRRNEQYF. Written as DNA, the CDR3 is TGTGCCACCGAACTCGGGACTAGCGGGAGGAGGAACGAGCAGTACTTC. This chain connects TRBV19 to TRBJ2-7; 15 bases agree with TRBD2. The CDR3 sequence is 16 residues long. Germline V gene sequence: CDR1 LNHDA, CDR2 SQIVND (reference sequence). The J segment lost 5 bases and the V segment lost 10 bases, leaving 12 bases of the junction unmatched. Based on the CDR3 plus reference TRBV19 and TRBJ2-7, the full variable domain is DGGITQSPKYLFRKEGQNVTLSCEQNLNHDAMYWYRQDPGQGLRLIYYSQIVNDFQKGDIAEGYSVSREKKESFPLTVTSAQKNPTAFYLCATELGTSGRRNEQYFGPGTRLTVT.

This clonotype was seen at least ten times. V usage is TRBV14 and J usage is TRBJ2-7, with unresolved D. This CDR3 has 15 residues. Between the trimmed V and J ends, which lost 0 bases and 0 bases, there was a span of 9 bases. Per the germline V gene, CDR1 is SGHDN and CDR2 is FVKESK. CDR3 bases: TGTGCCAGCAGCCAAGAAACCGGGTCCTCCTACGAGCAGTACTTC. Its translation is CASSQETGSSYEQYF.

The table lists this clonotype with many counts. V usage is TRBV7-3 and J usage is TRBJ1-5, with D perhaps matching TRBD1 (6 bases). This CDR3 has 14 amino acids. The germline V gene encodes CDR1 SGHTA and CDR2 FQGTGA. The V end lost 3 bases, the J end lost 7 bases, and 13 bases lay between the germline ends. The CDR3 sequence is CASSFLQGHQPQHF. Written as DNA, the CDR3 is TGTGCCAGCAGCTTCCTACAGGGCCACCAGCCCCAGCATTTT.

The CDR3 DNA reads as TGTGCCAGTCGGGACAGGCTATTGGATACGCAGTATTTT. It encodes CASRDRLLDTQYF. This rearrangement joins TRBV2 to TRBJ2-3, with 8 bases that match TRBD1. Looked up from germline, CDR1 is SNHLY and CDR2 is FYNNEI. This CDR3 region has 13 residues. The junction had 8 bases not matched to a gene; V was cut back by 9 bases and J by 6 bases.